This TCR beta chain was recorded in a study of response to subunit inactivated influenza vaccine. V was shortened by 3 bases and J by 6 bases, with 9 bases between the two germline ends. The CDR3 has 14 amino acids. There are a few counts of this clonotype. TCRdb called the RT-PCR reads again in MiXCR, with one record for every CDR3 protein. The data show 500,000 to 600,000 distinct CDR3 sequences, approximately 12% seen once. The TCR originated in a man aged 50-59 years who received an inactivated influenza vaccine. Sequencing used PBMCs from blood, obtained on the day of vaccination. The chain is built from TRBV12-3 or TRBV12-4 and TRBJ1-6; D may be TRBD1 (6 bases). The CDR3 DNA sequence: TGTGCCAGCAGTTTCCAGGGGAGTAATTCACCCCTCCACTTT. It translates to CASSFQGSNSPLHF.